This TCR beta chain was recovered during a study of T cells in Graves' hyperthyroidism and ophthalmopathy. Germline CDR1 is DFQATT and CDR2 is SNEGSKA (reference sequence). With V trimmed by 5 bases and J by 4 bases, 5 bases remained unmatched. The CDR3 is 12 residues long. Amplification targeted TCR beta CDR3 regions from RNA transcripts. HTBI primers drove first-round RT-PCR of the TCR CDR3. TCRdb reprocessed the multiplex PCR reads via MiXCR and lists one record per CDR3 protein. Here the sample spans over 400,000 distinct CDR3 sequences, 20% to 25% being singletons. This clonotype was recorded at least ten times.

The sequenced sample consisted of blood. The TCR was taken from a woman in her 70s with Graves' ophthalmopathy. This chain links TRBV20-1 with TRBJ2-7; 7 positions agree with TRBD1. This chain's CDR3 is CSAGQAQYEQYF. CDR3 nucleotide sequence: TGCAGTGCTGGACAGGCCCAATACGAGCAGTACTTC.